The sequence of this T cell receptor (beta chain) was determined in a study of T cells in Graves' hyperthyroidism and ophthalmopathy. What was amplified from RNA transcripts were TCR beta CDR3 regions. The primer set for the first-round RT-PCR of the TCR CDR3 was HTBI. TCRdb itself ran the multiplex PCR reads through MiXCR, one entry per CDR3 protein. This sample yields about 610,000 distinct CDR3 sequences, of which about half are seen a single time; approximately 7.5% belongs to the top ten. Source material: peripheral blood or thyroid tissue (not recorded which). The clonotype originates from a woman younger than 35 with Graves' hyperthyroidism.

The CDR3 nucleotides read TGCAGTGCTCACAGGGACCTTGGCTACACCTTC. Protein: CSAHRDLGYTF. The chain carries TRBV20-1 and TRBJ1-2; tentatively, D is TRBD1 (6 bases). The V gene lost 5 bases and the J gene lost 7 bases, with 11 bases spanning the gap. The CDR3 covers 11 residues. Germline CDR1 DFQATT, CDR2 SNEGSKA (reference sequence).